The clone carrying this TCR beta chain was picked up many times. The sample is drawn from a study of T-cell reconstitution after alpha-beta-depleted transplantation in children. This CDR3 spans 12 amino acids. The V and J ends lost 1 base and 6 bases respectively, with 10 bases between them. CDR1 is SQVTM and CDR2 is ANQGSEA in the germline V gene. The TCRbeta library incorporated unique molecular identifiers. TCRdb itself ran the PCR reads through MiXCR, one entry per CDR3 protein. The profile shows around 370,000 distinct CDR3 sequences, 10% of them singletons. The chain is built from TRBV29-1 and TRBJ2-7, with D possibly TRBD2 on 6 matching bases. The sample consisted of PBMCs from the stem cell graft donor, taken from the stem cell graft. The receptor was derived from a human donor who donated a stem cell graft to a child with acute lymphoblastic leukemia. CDR3 nucleotide sequence: TGCAGCGTTGAAGCGGGAGATTTCGAGCAGTACTTC. Protein product: CSVEAGDFEQYF.